The clone carrying this TCR beta chain was seen many times. Its specificity is unknown. This CDR3 region has 12 residues. Germline-derived CDR1 and CDR2 are DFQATT and SNEGSKA (reference sequence). Trimming stripped 3 bases from V and 2 bases from J, with 6 bases between. Each CDR3 protein gets one entry after TCRdb re-called the 5' RACE reads with MiXCR. This repertoire shows approximately 150,000 distinct CDR3 sequences, approximately 6.2% found once; its top ten account for roughly 3%. This record comes from a study of T cells after yellow fever vaccination. Study-level findings and limits: Though it reached lower strength, the secondary response hit its peak faster, day 5 versus 15. FACS-sorted repertoires could contain abundant clonotypes contaminating from the bulk population.

This TCR came from a man between 18 and 35 years old who received the YFV17D yellow fever vaccine. This sequence joins TRBV20-1 and TRBJ2-3; no firm D call. The sequences come from CD4+ T cells sorted from PBMCs, collected on the day of the first yellow fever vaccination. Written as DNA, the CDR3 is TGCAGTGCTAGCGACCACACAGATACGCAGTATTTT. As protein: CSASDHTDTQYF.